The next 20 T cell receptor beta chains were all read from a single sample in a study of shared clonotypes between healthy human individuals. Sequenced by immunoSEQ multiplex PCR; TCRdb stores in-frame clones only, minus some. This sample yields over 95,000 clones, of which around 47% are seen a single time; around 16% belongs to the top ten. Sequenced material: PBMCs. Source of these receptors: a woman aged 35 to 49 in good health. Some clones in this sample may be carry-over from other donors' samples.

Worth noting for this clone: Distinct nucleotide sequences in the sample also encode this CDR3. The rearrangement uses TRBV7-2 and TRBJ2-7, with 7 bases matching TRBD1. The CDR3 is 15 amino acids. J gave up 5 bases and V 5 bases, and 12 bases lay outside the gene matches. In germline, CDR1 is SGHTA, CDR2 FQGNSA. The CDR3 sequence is CASSRPTGAGHEQYF. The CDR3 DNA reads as TGTGCCAGCAGCCGACCAACAGGGGCTGGCCACGAGCAGTACTTC.

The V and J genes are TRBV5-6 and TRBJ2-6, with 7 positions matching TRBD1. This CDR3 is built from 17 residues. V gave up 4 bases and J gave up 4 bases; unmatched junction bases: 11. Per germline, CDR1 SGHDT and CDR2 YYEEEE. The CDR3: CASSPPGQVGGANVLTF. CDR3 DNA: TGTGCCAGCAGCCCCCCCGGACAGGTTGGAGGGGCCAACGTCCTGACTTTC.

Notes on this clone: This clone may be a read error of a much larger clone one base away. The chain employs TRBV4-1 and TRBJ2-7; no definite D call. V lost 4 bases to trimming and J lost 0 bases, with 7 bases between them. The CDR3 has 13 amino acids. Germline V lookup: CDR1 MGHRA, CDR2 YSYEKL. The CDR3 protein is CASSLSHSYEQYF. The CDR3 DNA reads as TGCGCCAGCAGCCTGAGCCACTCCTACGAGCAGTACTTC.

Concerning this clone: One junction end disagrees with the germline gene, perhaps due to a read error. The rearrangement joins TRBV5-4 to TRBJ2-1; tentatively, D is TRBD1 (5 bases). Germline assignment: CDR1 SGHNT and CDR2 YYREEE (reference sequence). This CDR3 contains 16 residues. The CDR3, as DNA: TGCGCCAGCAGCCAAGCCCCCAGGGTAACCCACAATGAGCAGTTCTTC. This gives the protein CASSQAPRVTHNEQFF.

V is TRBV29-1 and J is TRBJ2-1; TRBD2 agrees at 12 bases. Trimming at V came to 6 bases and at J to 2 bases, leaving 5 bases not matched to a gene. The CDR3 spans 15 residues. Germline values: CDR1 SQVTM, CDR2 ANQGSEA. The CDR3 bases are TGCAGCGTAACAGGACTAGCGGGACCCTACAATGAGCAGTTCTTC. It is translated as CSVTGLAGPYNEQFF.

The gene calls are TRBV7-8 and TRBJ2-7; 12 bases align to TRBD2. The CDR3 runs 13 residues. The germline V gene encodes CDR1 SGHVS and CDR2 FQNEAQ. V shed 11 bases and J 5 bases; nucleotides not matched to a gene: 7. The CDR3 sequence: CAGPLAGGNEQYF. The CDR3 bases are TGTGCCGGCCCACTAGCGGGAGGTAACGAGCAGTACTTC.

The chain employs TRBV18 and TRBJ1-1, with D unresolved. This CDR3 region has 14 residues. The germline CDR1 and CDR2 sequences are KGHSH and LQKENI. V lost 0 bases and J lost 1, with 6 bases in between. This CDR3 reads CASSPPARNTEAFF. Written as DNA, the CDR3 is TGTGCCAGCTCACCACCGGCTCGGAACACTGAAGCTTTCTTT.

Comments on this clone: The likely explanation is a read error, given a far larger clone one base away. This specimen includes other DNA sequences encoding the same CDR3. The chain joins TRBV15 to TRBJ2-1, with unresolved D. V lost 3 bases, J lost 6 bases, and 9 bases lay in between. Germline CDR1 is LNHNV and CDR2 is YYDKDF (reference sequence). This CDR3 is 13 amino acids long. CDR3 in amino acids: CATSRDALNEQFF. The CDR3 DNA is TGTGCCACCAGCAGGGATGCCCTCAATGAGCAGTTCTTC.

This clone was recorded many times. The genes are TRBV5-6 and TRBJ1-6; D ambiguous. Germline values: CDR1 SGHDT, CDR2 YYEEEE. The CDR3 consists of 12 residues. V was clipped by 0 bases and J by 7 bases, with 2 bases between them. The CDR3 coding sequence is TGTGCCAGCAGCTTGGGGAATTCACCCCTCCACTTT. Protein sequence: CASSLGNSPLHF. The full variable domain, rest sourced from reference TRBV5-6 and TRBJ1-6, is DAGVTQSPTHLIKTRGQQVTLRCSPKSGHDTVSWYQQALGQGPQFIFQYYEEEERQRGNFPDRFSGHQFPNYSSELNVNALLLGDSALYLCASSLGNSPLHFGNGTRLTVT.

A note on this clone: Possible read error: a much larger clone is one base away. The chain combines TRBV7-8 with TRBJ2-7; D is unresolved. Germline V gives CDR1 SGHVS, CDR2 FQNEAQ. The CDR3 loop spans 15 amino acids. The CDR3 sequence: CASSLALASRGERYF. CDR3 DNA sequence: TGTGCCAGCAGCTTAGCCCTCGCTTCTCGAGGCGAGCGGTACTTC.

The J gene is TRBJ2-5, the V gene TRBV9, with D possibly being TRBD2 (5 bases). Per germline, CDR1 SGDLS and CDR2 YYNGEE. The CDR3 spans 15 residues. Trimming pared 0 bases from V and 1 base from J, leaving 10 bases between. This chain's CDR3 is CASSVGPTIQETQYF. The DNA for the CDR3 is TGTGCCAGCAGCGTAGGGCCGACTATCCAAGAGACCCAGTACTTC.

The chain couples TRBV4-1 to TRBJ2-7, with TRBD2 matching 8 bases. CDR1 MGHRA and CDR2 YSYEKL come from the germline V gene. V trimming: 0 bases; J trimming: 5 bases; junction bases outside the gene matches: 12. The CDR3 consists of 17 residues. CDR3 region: CASSQDAPRTSLDEQYF. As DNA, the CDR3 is TGCGCCAGCAGCCAAGATGCCCCCCGGACTAGCTTAGACGAGCAGTACTTC.

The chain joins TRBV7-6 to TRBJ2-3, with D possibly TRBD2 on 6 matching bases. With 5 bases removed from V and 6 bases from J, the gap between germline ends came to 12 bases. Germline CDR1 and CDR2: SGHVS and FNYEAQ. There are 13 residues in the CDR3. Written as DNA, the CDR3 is TGTGCCAGCAGCACGGAGGGGTCCGATACGCAGTATTTT. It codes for CASSTEGSDTQYF. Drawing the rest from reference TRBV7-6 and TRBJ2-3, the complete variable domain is GAGVSQSPRYKVTKRGQDVALRCDPISGHVSLYWYRQALGQGPEFLTYFNYEAQQDKSGLPNDRFSAERPEGSISTLTIQRTEQRDSAMYRCASSTEGSDTQYFGPGTRLTVL.

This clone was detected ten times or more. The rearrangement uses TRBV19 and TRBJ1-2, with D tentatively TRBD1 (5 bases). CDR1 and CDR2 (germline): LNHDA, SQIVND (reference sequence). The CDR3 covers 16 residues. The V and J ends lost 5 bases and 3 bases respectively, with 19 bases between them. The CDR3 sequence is CASSLSGQGGHYGYTF. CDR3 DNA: TGTGCCAGTAGTCTCTCTGGTCAGGGAGGACACTATGGCTACACCTTC.

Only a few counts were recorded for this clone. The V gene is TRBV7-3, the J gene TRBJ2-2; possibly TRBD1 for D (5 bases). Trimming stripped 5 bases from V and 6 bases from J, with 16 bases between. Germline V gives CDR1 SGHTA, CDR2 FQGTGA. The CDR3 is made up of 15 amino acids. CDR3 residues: CASSPRVGGAGELFF. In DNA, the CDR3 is TGTGCCAGCAGCCCCAGGGTGGGCGGCGCCGGGGAGCTGTTTTTT.

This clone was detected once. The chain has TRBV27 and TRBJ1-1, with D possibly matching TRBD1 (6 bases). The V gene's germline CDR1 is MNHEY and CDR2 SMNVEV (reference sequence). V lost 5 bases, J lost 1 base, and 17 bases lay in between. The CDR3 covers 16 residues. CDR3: CASSGLTGLTNTEAFF. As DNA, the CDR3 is TGTGCCAGCAGTGGACTAACAGGGCTGACGAACACTGAAGCTTTCTTT.

CDR3 residues: CASSPGLANEKLFF. CDR3 nucleotides: TGTGCCAGCAGTCCAGGTTTAGCTAATGAAAAACTGTTTTTT. The V call is TRBV27, the J call TRBJ1-4; D gene uncertain. CDR1 is MNHEY, CDR2 SMNVEV, per germline (reference sequence). V lost 5 bases and J 3 bases, leaving 10 bases between the germline ends. The CDR3 has 14 residues.

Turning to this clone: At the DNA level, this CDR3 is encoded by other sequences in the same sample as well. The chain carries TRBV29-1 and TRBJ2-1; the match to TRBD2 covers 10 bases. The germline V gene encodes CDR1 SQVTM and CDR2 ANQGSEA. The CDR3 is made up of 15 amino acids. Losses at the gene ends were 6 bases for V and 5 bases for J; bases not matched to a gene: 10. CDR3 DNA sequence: TGCAGCGTGGCCGCTAGCGGGAGTTCCCACAATGAGCAGTTCTTC. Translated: CSVAASGSSHNEQFF.

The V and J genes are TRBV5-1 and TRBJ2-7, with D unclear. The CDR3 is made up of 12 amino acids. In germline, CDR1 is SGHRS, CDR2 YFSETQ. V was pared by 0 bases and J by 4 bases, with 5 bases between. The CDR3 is CASSLDGYEQYF. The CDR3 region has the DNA TGCGCCAGCAGCTTGGACGGTTACGAGCAGTACTTC.

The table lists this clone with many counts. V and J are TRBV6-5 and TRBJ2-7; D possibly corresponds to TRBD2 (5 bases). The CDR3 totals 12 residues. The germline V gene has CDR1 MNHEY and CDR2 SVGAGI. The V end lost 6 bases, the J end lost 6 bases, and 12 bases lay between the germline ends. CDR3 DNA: TGTGCCAGCAGGGGCCTAGCTCTCGAGCAGTACTTC. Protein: CASRGLALEQYF.